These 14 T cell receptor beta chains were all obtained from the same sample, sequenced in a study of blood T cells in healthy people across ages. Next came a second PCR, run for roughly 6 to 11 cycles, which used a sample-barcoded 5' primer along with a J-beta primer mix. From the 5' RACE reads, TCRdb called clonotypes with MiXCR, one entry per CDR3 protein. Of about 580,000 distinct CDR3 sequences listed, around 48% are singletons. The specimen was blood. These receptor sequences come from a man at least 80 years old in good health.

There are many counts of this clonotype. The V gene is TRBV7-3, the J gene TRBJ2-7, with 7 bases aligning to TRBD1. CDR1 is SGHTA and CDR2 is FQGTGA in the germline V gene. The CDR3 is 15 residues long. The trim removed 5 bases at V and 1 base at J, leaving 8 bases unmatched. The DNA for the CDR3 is TGTGCCAGCAGCCCGGGACAGCCTGGTTCCTACGAGCAGTACTTC. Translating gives CASSPGQPGSYEQYF.

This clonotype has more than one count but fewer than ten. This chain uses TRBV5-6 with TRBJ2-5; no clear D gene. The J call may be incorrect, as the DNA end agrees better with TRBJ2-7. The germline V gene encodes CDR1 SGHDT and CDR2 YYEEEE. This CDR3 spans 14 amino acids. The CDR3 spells CASSQAGPDYEQYF. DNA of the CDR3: TGTGCCAGCAGTCAGGCCGGACCAGATTACGAGCAGTACTTC.

The CDR3 DNA sequence: TGCAGCGTTGGTTTCCGGGCCCCGGCCCCCAATCAGCCCCAGCATTTT. Amino acids: CSVGFRAPAPNQPQHF. V and J are TRBV29-1 and TRBJ1-5; no reliable D call. V lost 4 bases to trimming and J lost 3 bases, with 19 bases between them. CDR1 and CDR2 from the germline V gene are SQVTM and ANQGSEA. This CDR3 spans 16 amino acids. Based on the CDR3 plus reference TRBV29-1 and TRBJ1-5, the full variable domain is SAVISQKPSRDICQRGTSLTIQCQVDSQVTMMFWYRQQPGQSLTLIATANQGSEATYESGFVIDKFPISRPNLTFSTLTVSNMSPEDSSIYLCSVGFRAPAPNQPQHFGDGTRLSIL.

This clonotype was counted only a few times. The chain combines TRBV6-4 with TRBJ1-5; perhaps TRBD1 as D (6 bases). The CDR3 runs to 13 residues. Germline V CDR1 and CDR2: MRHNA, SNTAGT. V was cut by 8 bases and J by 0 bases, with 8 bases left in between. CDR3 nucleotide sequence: TGTGCCAGCTCAGGGGATAGCAATCAGCCCCAGCATTTT. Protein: CASSGDSNQPQHF.

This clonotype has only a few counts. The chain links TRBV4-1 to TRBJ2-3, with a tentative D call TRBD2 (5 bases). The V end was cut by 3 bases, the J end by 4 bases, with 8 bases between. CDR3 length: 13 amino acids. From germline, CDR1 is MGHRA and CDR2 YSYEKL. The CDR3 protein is CASSHELADTQYF. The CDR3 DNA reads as TGCGCCAGCAGCCATGAACTAGCAGATACGCAGTATTTT.

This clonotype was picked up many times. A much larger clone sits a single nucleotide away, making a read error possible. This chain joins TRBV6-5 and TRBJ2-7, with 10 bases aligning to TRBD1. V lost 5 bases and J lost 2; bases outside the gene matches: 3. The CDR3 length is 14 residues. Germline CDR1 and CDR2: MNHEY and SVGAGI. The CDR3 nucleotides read TGTGCCAGCAGTGCGGACAGGGGGGCCTACGAGCAGTACTTC. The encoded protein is CASSADRGAYEQYF.

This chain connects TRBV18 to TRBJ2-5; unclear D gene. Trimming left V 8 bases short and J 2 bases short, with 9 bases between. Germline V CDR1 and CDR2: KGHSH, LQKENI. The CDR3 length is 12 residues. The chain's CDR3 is CASLGLQETQYF. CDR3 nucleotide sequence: TGTGCCAGCCTGGGCTTACAAGAGACCCAGTACTTC.

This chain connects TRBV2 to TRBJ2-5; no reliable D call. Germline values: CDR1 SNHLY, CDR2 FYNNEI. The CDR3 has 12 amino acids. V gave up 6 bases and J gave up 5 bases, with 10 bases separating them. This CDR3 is CASRALGETQYF. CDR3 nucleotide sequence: TGTGCCAGCAGAGCCCTTGGGGAGACCCAGTACTTC.

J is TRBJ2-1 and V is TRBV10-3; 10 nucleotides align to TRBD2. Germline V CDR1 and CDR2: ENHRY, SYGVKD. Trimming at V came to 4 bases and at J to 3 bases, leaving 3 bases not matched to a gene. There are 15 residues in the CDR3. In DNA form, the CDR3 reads TGTGCCATCAGTGCTAGCGGGGGCAACTACAATGAGCAGTTCTTC. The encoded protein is CAISASGGNYNEQFF.

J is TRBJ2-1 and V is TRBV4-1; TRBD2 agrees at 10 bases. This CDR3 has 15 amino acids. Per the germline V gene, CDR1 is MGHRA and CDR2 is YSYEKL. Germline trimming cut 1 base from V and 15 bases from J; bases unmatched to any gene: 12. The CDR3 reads CASSQGEGLAVTRFF. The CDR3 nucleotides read TGCGCCAGCAGCCAAGGCGAAGGACTAGCGGTTACACGGTTCTTC.

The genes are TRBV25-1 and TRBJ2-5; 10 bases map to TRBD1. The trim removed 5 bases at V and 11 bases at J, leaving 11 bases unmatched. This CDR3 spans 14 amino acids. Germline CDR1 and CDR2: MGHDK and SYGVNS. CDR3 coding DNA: TGTGCCAGCAGTAGGACAGGGGGACTCGATGAGCAGTACTTC. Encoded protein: CASSRTGGLDEQYF. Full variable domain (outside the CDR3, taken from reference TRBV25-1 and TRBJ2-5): EADIYQTPRYLVIGTGKKITLECSQTMGHDKMYWYQQDPGMELHLIHYSYGVNSTEKGDLSSESTVSRIRTEHFPLTLESARPSHTSQYLCASSRTGGLDEQYFGPGTRLLVL.

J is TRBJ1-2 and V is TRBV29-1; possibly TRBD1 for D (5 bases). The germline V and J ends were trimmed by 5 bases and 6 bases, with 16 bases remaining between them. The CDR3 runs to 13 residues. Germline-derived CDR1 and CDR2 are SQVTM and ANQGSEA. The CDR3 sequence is CSVWKAGGNGYTF. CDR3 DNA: TGCAGCGTTTGGAAGGCGGGGGGAAATGGCTACACCTTC.

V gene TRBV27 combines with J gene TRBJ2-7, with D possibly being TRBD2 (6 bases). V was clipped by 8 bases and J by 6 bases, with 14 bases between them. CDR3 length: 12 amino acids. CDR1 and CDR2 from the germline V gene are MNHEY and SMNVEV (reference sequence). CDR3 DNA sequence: TGTGCCAGCTCGACTAGTAATAGCGAGCAGTACTTC. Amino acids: CASSTSNSEQYF.

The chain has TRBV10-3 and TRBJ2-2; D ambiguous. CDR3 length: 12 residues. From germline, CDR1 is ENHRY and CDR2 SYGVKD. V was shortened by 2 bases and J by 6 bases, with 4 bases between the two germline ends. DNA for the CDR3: TGTGCCATCAGTGAGGGGGCCGGGGAGCTGTTTTTT. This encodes CAISEGAGELFF.